Below, 32 T cell receptor beta chains from the same sample are listed, as sequenced in a study of cytomegalovirus exposure and HLA in healthy donors. A multiplex PCR was run with 60 Vbeta primers and 13 Jbeta primers. Libraries were prepared by immunoSEQ multiplex PCR; TCRdb keeps only in-frame clonotypes and omits some of them. Among over 200,000 clones, 75% to 90% were seen once, and the ten largest hold 0.9% to 1.1%. Sequencing was carried out using PBMCs. The source of these receptors is a woman younger than 35 in good health and CMV-seronegative.

The gene calls are TRBV7-2 and TRBJ1-3; D possibly corresponds to TRBD1 (6 bases). V lost 8 bases and J lost 0, with 11 bases in between. The CDR3 sequence is 14 residues long. Germline V gene sequence: CDR1 SGHTA, CDR2 FQGNSA. This CDR3 reads CASATGGSGNTIYF. In nucleotides, the CDR3 is TGTGCCAGCGCGACAGGTGGCTCTGGAAACACCATATATTTT.

The chain carries TRBV7-2 and TRBJ2-2; 7 positions match TRBD1. Germline V CDR1 and CDR2: SGHTA, FQGNSA. The CDR3 is 17 amino acids. Unmatched junction bases numbered 10, after V lost 1 base and J lost 5 bases. CDR3 nucleotides: TGTGCCAGCAGCTTAGACCAGACAGGGCTGTGGACCGGGGAGCTGTTTTTT. Translation gives CASSLDQTGLWTGELFF. The full variable domain, its missing parts supplied by reference TRBV7-2 and TRBJ2-2, is GAGVSQSPSNKVTEKGKDVELRCDPISGHTALYWYRQSLGQGLEFLIYFQGNSAPDKSGLPSDRFSAERTGGSVSTLTIQRTQQEDSAVYLCASSLDQTGLWTGELFFGEGSRLTVL.

This clone occurred once. The CDR3: CASSLEGAGYGYTF. The CDR3 coding sequence is TGTGCCAGCAGCTTGGAGGGGGCCGGCTATGGCTACACCTTC. V and J are TRBV5-5 and TRBJ1-2, with 7 bases that match TRBD1. The J segment lost 4 bases and the V segment lost 0 bases, leaving 3 bases of the junction unmatched. From germline, CDR1 is SGHKS and CDR2 YYEKEE (reference sequence). This CDR3 comprises 14 residues.

The chain employs TRBV13 and TRBJ2-3; 8 nucleotides agree with TRBD2. The CDR3 runs 13 residues. Germline CDR1 and CDR2: PRHDT and FYEKMQ (reference sequence). The V gene end was trimmed by 0 bases and the J gene end by 11 bases; junction bases not matched to a gene: 4. CDR3: CASSLGGLEGQYF. The CDR3 coding sequence is TGTGCCAGCAGCTTAGGGGGACTAGAAGGGCAGTATTTT.

The chain employs TRBV30 and TRBJ1-6; TRBD1 matches at 8 bases. Unmatched junction bases numbered 22, after V lost 3 bases and J lost 12 bases. The CDR3 extends over 18 amino acids. CDR1 is GTSNPN and CDR2 is SVGIG in the germline V gene (reference sequence). This chain's CDR3 is CAWREGSGRGRLSGPLHF. As DNA, the CDR3 is TGTGCCTGGAGAGAGGGAAGTGGCAGGGGGCGCTTGTCGGGACCCCTCCACTTT.

This clone is a singleton in its sample. CDR3 region: CASSLLGRGYNEQFF. The CDR3 DNA reads as TGTGCCAGCAGTTTATTGGGCAGGGGGTACAATGAGCAGTTCTTC. The rearrangement joins TRBV28 to TRBJ2-1, with 7 bases fitting TRBD1. The length of the CDR3 is 15 residues. Looked up from germline, CDR1 is MDHEN and CDR2 is SYDVKM. The V segment lost 1 base and the J segment 4 bases; nucleotides outside the gene matches: 4.

In nucleotides, the CDR3 is TGTGCCAGCAGCGTACGAGGGGACAGGAGCACAGATACGCAGTATTTT. Residues: CASSVRGDRSTDTQYF. The genes are TRBV9 and TRBJ2-3, with 8 bases lining up with TRBD1. The J segment lost 0 bases and the V segment lost 1 base, leaving 4 bases of the junction unmatched. The CDR3 is 16 residues long. The germline CDR1 and CDR2 sequences are SGDLS and YYNGEE. Variable domain in full (rest from reference TRBV9 and TRBJ2-3): DSGVTQTPKHLITATGQRVTLRCSPRSGDLSVYWYQQSLDQGLQFLIQYYNGEERAKGNILERFSAQQFPDLHSELNLSSLELGDSALYFCASSVRGDRSTDTQYFGPGTRLTVL.

This clone was seen just once. The chain employs TRBV20-1 and TRBJ1-2; D uncertain. CDR3 size: 11 residues. The V gene lost 5 bases and the J gene lost 3 bases, with 7 bases spanning the gap. CDR1 is DFQATT and CDR2 is SNEGSKA in the germline V gene (reference sequence). The CDR3 bases are TGCAGTGCTCCGAGGTACTATGGCTACACCTTC. The encoded protein is CSAPRYYGYTF.

This clone was recorded a few times. The CDR3 sequence is CASSYSSVNQPQHF. Here the CDR3 DNA reads TGTGCCAGCAGTTACTCGTCAGTCAATCAGCCCCAGCATTTT. The chain joins TRBV6-6 to TRBJ1-5; D unclear. Trimming removed 0 bases from V and 3 bases from J, with 6 bases in between. CDR1 and CDR2 from the germline V gene are MNHNY and SVGAGI (reference sequence). CDR3 length equals 14 residues.

V is TRBV11-3 and J is TRBJ1-2; 7 bases line up with TRBD1. Trimming at V came to 4 bases and at J to 2 bases, leaving 19 bases not matched to a gene. The CDR3 extends over 19 amino acids. In germline, CDR1 is SGHNT, CDR2 YENEEA. The CDR3 region is CASSSVTGTALELNYGYTF. CDR3 in DNA: TGTGCCAGCAGCTCCGTTACCGGGACAGCTCTAGAATTAAACTATGGCTACACCTTC. The whole variable domain, filled in from reference TRBV11-3 and TRBJ1-2, reads EAGVVQSPRYKIIEKKQPVAFWCNPISGHNTLYWYLQNLGQGPELLIRYENEEAVDDSQLPKDRFSAERLKGVDSTLKIQPAELGDSAVYLCASSSVTGTALELNYGYTFGSGTRLTVV.

The chain employs TRBV11-2 and TRBJ1-3; unclear D gene. CDR1 is SGHAT and CDR2 is FQNNGV in the germline V gene. The CDR3 extends over 14 amino acids. V was shortened by 4 bases and J by 4 bases, with 11 bases between the two germline ends. CDR3 nucleotides: TGTGCCAGCAGCTCCCCTAAGGAGGGAAACACCATATATTTT. Protein: CASSSPKEGNTIYF.

In nucleotides, the CDR3 is TGTGCCAGCAGCGTAGGGGAGGGGTCCTACAATGAGCAGTTCTTC. As protein: CASSVGEGSYNEQFF. This chain joins TRBV9 and TRBJ2-1; 7 nucleotides match TRBD2. V lost 0 bases, J lost 1 base, and 1 base stayed unmatched. Germline V lookup: CDR1 SGDLS, CDR2 YYNGEE. This CDR3 region has 15 residues.

This chain joins TRBV29-1 and TRBJ1-2; 7 bases agree with TRBD1. From germline, CDR1 is SQVTM and CDR2 ANQGSEA. Unmatched junction bases numbered 7, after V lost 5 bases and J lost 1 base. The CDR3 sequence is 14 residues long. CDR3 sequence reads: CSVSGDSFNYGYTF. CDR3 coding DNA: TGCAGCGTTTCGGGGGACAGCTTTAACTATGGCTACACCTTC.

V usage is TRBV7-9 and J usage is TRBJ1-1; D is uncertain. This CDR3 has 13 residues. CDR1 is SEHNR and CDR2 is FQNEAQ in the germline V gene (reference sequence). V shed 4 bases and J shed 1 base, with 7 bases lying between them. The CDR3 DNA sequence: TGTGCCAGCAGCTCCACAGAGAACACTGAAGCTTTCTTT. This gives the protein CASSSTENTEAFF.

Only one count was recorded for this clone. The genes are TRBV6-1 and TRBJ2-1; a possible D gene is TRBD2 (11 bases). The CDR3 has 15 amino acids. Trimming stripped 10 bases from V and 12 bases from J, with 28 bases between. The germline CDR1 and CDR2 sequences are MNHNS and SASEGT. The chain's CDR3 is CATRQGARLAGGQFF. The DNA of the CDR3 is TGTGCCACCCGACAGGGGGCTAGGCTAGCGGGGGGGCAGTTCTTC.

V usage is TRBV6-1 and J usage is TRBJ2-7; D may be TRBD2 (6 bases). This CDR3 is 15 amino acids long. V was cut by 2 bases and J by 2 bases, with 13 bases left in between. The germline V gene has CDR1 MNHNS and CDR2 SASEGT. The CDR3 protein is CASSEMAGTPYEQYF. The CDR3 DNA sequence: TGTGCCAGCAGTGAAATGGCGGGGACCCCCTACGAGCAGTACTTC.

The genes are TRBV27 and TRBJ1-3, with 9 bases fitting TRBD1. J gave up 3 bases and V 5 bases, and 5 bases lay outside the gene matches. CDR1 and CDR2 (germline): MNHEY, SMNVEV (reference sequence). The CDR3 contains 15 residues. CDR3 coding DNA: TGTGCCAGCAGTCCACAGGGGGCGCTTGGAAACACCATATATTTT. Translated: CASSPQGALGNTIYF.

The CDR3 sequence: CASSQGQGSGANVLTF. For the CDR3, the DNA is TGCGCCAGCAGCCAAGGTCAGGGGTCTGGGGCCAACGTCCTGACTTTC. The chain recombines TRBV4-1 with TRBJ2-6; weak D call: TRBD1 (6 bases). Germline V CDR1 and CDR2: MGHRA, YSYEKL. This CDR3 is 16 amino acids long. With 1 base removed from V and 1 base from J, the gap between germline ends came to 8 bases.

This clone was detected a few times. The chain recombines TRBV11-2 with TRBJ2-7, with 7 bases aligning to TRBD1. CDR1 SGHAT and CDR2 FQNNGV come from the germline V gene. CDR3 length: 13 residues. V was clipped by 9 bases and J by 0 bases; unmatched bases: 5. The CDR3 spells CASERDSSYEQYF. The CDR3 nucleotides read TGTGCCAGTGAAAGGGACAGCTCCTACGAGCAGTACTTC.

V usage is TRBV4-3 and J usage is TRBJ2-5, with 9 bases lining up with TRBD2. This CDR3 has 16 amino acids. The germline gives CDR1 LGHNA, CDR2 YSLEER. The V segment lost 0 bases and the J segment 5 bases; nucleotides outside the gene matches: 7. CDR3 coding DNA: TGCGCCAGCAGCCAAGATCTTAGCGGGAGTGGCGAGACCCAGTACTTC. Protein sequence: CASSQDLSGSGETQYF.

The chain couples TRBV4-3 to TRBJ2-7, with a weak D call TRBD1 (5 bases). The V end lost 2 bases, the J end lost 1 base, and 18 bases lay between the germline ends. Germline lookup yields CDR1 LGHNA and CDR2 YSLEER. CDR3 length: 17 residues. The CDR3, as DNA: TGCGCCAGCAGCCAAACCTGGGGTACAGGCGATTCCTACGAGCAGTACTTC. Its protein is CASSQTWGTGDSYEQYF.

CDR3 DNA: TGTGCCAGCAGCTTAGCGTCAGCGTCTAGTCAGACGCAGTATTTT. Amino acid sequence: CASSLASASSQTQYF. The chain uses TRBV11-2 and TRBJ2-3; no firm D call. Germline V gene lookup returns CDR1 SGHAT and CDR2 FQNNGV. The CDR3 length is 15 residues. Trimming removed 1 base at V and 9 bases at J, with 17 bases between.

The J gene is TRBJ2-7, the V gene TRBV4-2, with 7 positions matching TRBD2. CDR1 LGHNA and CDR2 YNFKEQ come from the germline V gene. The CDR3 loop spans 15 amino acids. Trimming took 1 base from V and 3 from J; bases not matched to a gene: 6. The DNA of the CDR3 is TGTGCCAGCAGCCAAGCAAGCGGGACCTTCTACGAGCAGTACTTC. Translated: CASSQASGTFYEQYF.

This clone was counted once. The V and J genes are TRBV6-6 and TRBJ2-7; 8 bases align to TRBD1. The CDR3 sequence is 16 residues long. The germline gives CDR1 MNHNY, CDR2 SVGAGI (reference sequence). After removal of 2 bases from V and 3 bases from J, the junction contained 9 bases not matched to a gene. CDR3 in amino acids: CASSYGGRTGSYEQYF. The CDR3 coding sequence is TGTGCCAGCAGTTACGGGGGGAGGACAGGGAGCTACGAGCAGTACTTC.

The gene calls are TRBV7-9 and TRBJ2-4, with 9 bases identical to TRBD1. Unmatched junction bases numbered 16, after V lost 2 bases and J lost 5 bases. The CDR3 contains 19 residues. Germline lookup yields CDR1 SEHNR and CDR2 FQNEAQ (reference sequence). The CDR3 coding sequence is TGTGCCAGCAGCTTAATTAGGACAGGGGAAAGGTTGGGGGAAAACATTCAGTACTTC. This translates into CASSLIRTGERLGENIQYF. Based on the CDR3 plus reference TRBV7-9 and TRBJ2-4, the full variable domain is DTGVSQNPRHKITKRGQNVTFRCDPISEHNRLYWYRQTLGQGPEFLTYFQNEAQLEKSRLLSDRFSAERPKGSFSTLEIQRTEQGDSAMYLCASSLIRTGERLGENIQYFGAGTRLSVL.

The rearrangement links TRBV30 to TRBJ2-5; 10 positions match TRBD2. The germline CDR1 and CDR2 sequences are GTSNPN and SVGIG (reference sequence). CDR3 size: 14 residues. The V and J ends lost 8 bases and 5 bases, in that order; junction bases with no gene match: 11. As DNA, the CDR3 is TGTGCCGGAGGGCTAGCGGGAGCCCGGGAGACCCAGTACTTC. Translated: CAGGLAGARETQYF. Drawing the rest from reference TRBV30 and TRBJ2-5, the complete variable domain is SQTIHQWPATLVQPVGSPLSLECTVEGTSNPNLYWYRQAAGRGLQLLFYSVGIGQISSEVPQNLSASRPQDRQFILSSKKLLLSDSGFYLCAGGLAGARETQYFGPGTRLLVL.

This chain links TRBV10-3 with TRBJ2-3; 7 nucleotides align to TRBD2. The CDR3 consists of 15 residues. V was pared by 11 bases and J by 2 bases, with 13 bases of the junction left unmatched. CDR1 ENHRY and CDR2 SYGVKD come from the germline V gene. The CDR3 coding sequence is TGTGCCGTATCTCGACTTGGGGGGGACACAGATACGCAGTATTTT. This gives the protein CAVSRLGGDTDTQYF.

This clone was observed a handful of times. This chain connects TRBV5-6 to TRBJ2-7, with 7 bases aligning to TRBD1. Germline CDR1 reads SGHDT; CDR2 reads YYEEEE. Trimming removed 4 bases from V and 2 bases from J; junction bases left unmatched: 9. This CDR3 region has 15 residues. CDR3 amino acids: CASSKNRGYTYEQYF. CDR3 in DNA: TGTGCCAGCAGCAAGAACAGGGGTTACACCTACGAGCAGTACTTC.

The rearrangement joins TRBV5-4 to TRBJ2-5; unclear D gene. There are 13 residues in the CDR3. Germline values: CDR1 SGHNT, CDR2 YYREEE (reference sequence). V lost 7 bases to trimming and J lost 2 bases, with 12 bases between them. CDR3 DNA sequence: TGTGCCAGCTCTGAACGCGATCAAGAGACCCAGTACTTC. Translating it yields CASSERDQETQYF.

The gene calls are TRBV29-1 and TRBJ2-1; 9 bases align to TRBD2. CDR3 length equals 14 residues. In germline, CDR1 is SQVTM, CDR2 ANQGSEA. The J segment lost 7 bases and the V segment lost 2 bases, leaving 6 bases of the junction unmatched. Here the CDR3 DNA reads TGCAGCGTTGAAATGCGGGGGGGCCTTAATGAGCAGTTCTTC. Protein: CSVEMRGGLNEQFF.

The chain couples TRBV7-7 to TRBJ2-5, with 9 positions matching TRBD2. The ends lost 5 bases at V and 4 bases at J; junction bases unmatched: 11. CDR1 is SSHAT, CDR2 FNYEAQ, per germline (reference sequence). CDR3 length: 16 amino acids. The CDR3, as DNA: TGTGCCAGCAGCATGGTAGCGGGAGAGGGGAGAGAGACCCAGTACTTC. Translating gives CASSMVAGEGRETQYF.

V usage is TRBV11-2 and J usage is TRBJ2-7, with D uncertain. Trimming left V 1 base short and J 7 bases short, with 11 bases between. Germline assignment: CDR1 SGHAT and CDR2 FQNNGV. The CDR3 has 13 amino acids. The CDR3 protein is CASSLATLSEQYF. The CDR3 coding sequence is TGTGCCAGCAGCTTAGCCACCCTTAGTGAGCAGTACTTC.